The source of this TCR beta chain is a study of identical twins. General study findings and limits: In zero-insertion analyses, partial confounding could arise from invariant MAIT and iNKT cells. Cord blood beta clonotypes present at high abundance carried fewer insertions; no such pattern appeared in memory repertoires. Models, which agreed with sharing between unrelated individuals, nonetheless underestimated the out-of-frame TCR alpha sharing seen in monozygotic twins.

Trimming cost V 5 bases and J 5 bases, with 10 bases left between them. The CDR3 extends over 13 amino acids. This clonotype was counted only a few times. Its antigen is unknown. TCRdb processed the 5' RACE reads anew with MiXCR; each CDR3 protein has one entry. The sample lists 400,000 to 500,000 distinct CDR3 sequences, under 20% seen once, with roughly 12% in the top ten. The receptor comes from a man in his fifties or sixties in good health. This chain links TRBV12-3 or TRBV12-4 with TRBJ1-5; D ambiguous. Sequenced material: naive T cells sorted from blood. CDR3 in DNA: TGTGCCAGCAGTATCTTCACCGATCAGCCCCAGCATTTT. It is translated as CASSIFTDQPQHF.